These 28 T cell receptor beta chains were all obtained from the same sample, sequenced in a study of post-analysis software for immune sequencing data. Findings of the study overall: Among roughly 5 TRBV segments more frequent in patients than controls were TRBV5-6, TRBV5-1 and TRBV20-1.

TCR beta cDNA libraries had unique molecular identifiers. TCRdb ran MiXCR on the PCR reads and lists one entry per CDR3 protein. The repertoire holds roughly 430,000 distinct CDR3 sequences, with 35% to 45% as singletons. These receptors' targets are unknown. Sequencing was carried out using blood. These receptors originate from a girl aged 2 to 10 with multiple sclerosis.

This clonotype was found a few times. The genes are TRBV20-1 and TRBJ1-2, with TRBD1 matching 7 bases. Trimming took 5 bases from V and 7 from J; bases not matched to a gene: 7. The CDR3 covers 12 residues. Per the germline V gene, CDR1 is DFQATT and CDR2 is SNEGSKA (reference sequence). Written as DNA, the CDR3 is TGCAGTGCTCCCGACAGGGAAGGTGGCTACACCTTC. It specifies CSAPDREGGYTF.

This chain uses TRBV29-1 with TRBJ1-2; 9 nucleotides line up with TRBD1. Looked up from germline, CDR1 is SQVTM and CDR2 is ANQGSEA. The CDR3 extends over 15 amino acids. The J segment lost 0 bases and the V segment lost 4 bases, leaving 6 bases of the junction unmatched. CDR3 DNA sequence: TGCAGCGTTGGCCACAGGGGGCCATCTAACTATGGCTACACCTTC. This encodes CSVGHRGPSNYGYTF.

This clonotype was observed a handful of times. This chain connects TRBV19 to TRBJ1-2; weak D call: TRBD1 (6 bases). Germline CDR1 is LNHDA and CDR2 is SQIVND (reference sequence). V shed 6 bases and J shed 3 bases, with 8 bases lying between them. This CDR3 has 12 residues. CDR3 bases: TGTGCCAGTAGGCGGACAGACTATGGCTACACCTTC. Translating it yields CASRRTDYGYTF.

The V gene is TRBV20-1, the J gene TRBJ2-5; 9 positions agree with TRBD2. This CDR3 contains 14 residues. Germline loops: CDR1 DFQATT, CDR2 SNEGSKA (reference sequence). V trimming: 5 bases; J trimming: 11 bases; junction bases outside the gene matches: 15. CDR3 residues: CSALSGGIYNEQYF. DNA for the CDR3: TGCAGTGCTCTTAGCGGGGGCATCTATAATGAGCAGTACTTC.

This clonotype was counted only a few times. The CDR3 sequence is CSARDKIRFNEQFF. Written as DNA, the CDR3 is TGCAGTGCTAGAGATAAAATCAGGTTTAATGAGCAGTTCTTC. The chain carries TRBV20-1 and TRBJ2-1; D is uncertain. The CDR3 loop spans 14 amino acids. V lost 0 bases and J 7 bases, leaving 13 bases between the germline ends. Germline assignment: CDR1 DFQATT and CDR2 SNEGSKA (reference sequence).

CDR3 DNA: TGCAGCGTTCTACATACCCGAAACCAAGAGACCCAGTACTTC. Amino acids: CSVLHTRNQETQYF. The chain carries TRBV29-1 and TRBJ2-5; D gene unclear. CDR3 length equals 14 residues. The V end was cut by 5 bases, the J end by 0 bases, with 13 bases between. Germline CDR1 is SQVTM and CDR2 is ANQGSEA.

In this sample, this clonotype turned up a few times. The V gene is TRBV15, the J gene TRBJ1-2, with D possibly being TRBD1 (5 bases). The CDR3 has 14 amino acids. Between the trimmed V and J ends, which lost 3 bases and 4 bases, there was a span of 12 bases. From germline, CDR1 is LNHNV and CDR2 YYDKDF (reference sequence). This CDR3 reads CATSRRDGGYGYTF. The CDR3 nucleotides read TGTGCCACCAGCAGGCGGGACGGAGGCTATGGCTACACCTTC.

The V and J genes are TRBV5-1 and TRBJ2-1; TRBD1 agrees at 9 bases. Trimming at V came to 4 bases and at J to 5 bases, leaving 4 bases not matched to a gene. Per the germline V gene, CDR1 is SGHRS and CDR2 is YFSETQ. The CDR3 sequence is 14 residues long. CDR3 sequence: CASSIGDRDNEQFF. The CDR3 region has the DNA TGCGCCAGCAGCATTGGGGACAGGGACAATGAGCAGTTCTTC.

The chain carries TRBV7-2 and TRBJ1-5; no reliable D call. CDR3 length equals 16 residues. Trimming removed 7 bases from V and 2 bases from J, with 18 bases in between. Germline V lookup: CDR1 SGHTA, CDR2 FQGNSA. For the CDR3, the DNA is TGTGCCAGCACCGCAATTAGCGGGGTTGGCAATCAGCCCCAGCATTTT. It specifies CASTAISGVGNQPQHF.

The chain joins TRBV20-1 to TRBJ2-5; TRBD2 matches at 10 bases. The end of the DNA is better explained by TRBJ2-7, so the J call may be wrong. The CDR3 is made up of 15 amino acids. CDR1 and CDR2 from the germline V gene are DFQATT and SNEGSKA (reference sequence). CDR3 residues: CSARAGTSVAHEQYF. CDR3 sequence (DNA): TGCAGTGCTAGAGCGGGGACTAGCGTCGCCCACGAGCAGTACTTC.

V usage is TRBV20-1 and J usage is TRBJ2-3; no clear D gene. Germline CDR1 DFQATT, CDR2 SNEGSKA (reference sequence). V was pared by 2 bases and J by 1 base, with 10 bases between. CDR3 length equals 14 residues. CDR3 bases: TGCAGTGCTAGATCCTTACGTGGCACAGATACGCAGTATTTT. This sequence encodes CSARSLRGTDTQYF.

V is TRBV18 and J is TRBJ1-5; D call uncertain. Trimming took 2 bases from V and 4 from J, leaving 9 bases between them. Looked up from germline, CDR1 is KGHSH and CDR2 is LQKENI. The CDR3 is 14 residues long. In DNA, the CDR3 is TGTGCCAGCTCACCAGGGTGGTCAAATCAGCCCCAGCATTTT. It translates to CASSPGWSNQPQHF.

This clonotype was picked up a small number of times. The CDR3 loop reads CASSHRERETQYF. In DNA, the CDR3 is TGTGCCAGCAGCCACAGGGAAAGAGAGACCCAGTACTTC. The chain links TRBV6-6 to TRBJ2-5, with D maybe TRBD1 (6 bases). V was trimmed by 6 bases and J by 4 bases, leaving 12 bases between them. CDR3 length equals 13 residues. Germline values: CDR1 MNHNY, CDR2 SVGAGI (reference sequence).

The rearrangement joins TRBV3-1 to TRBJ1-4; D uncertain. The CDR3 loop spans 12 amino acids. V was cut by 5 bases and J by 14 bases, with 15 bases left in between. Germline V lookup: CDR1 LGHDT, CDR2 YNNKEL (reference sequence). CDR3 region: CASSGIAERLFF. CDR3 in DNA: TGTGCCAGCAGCGGTATAGCAGAGCGGCTGTTTTTT.

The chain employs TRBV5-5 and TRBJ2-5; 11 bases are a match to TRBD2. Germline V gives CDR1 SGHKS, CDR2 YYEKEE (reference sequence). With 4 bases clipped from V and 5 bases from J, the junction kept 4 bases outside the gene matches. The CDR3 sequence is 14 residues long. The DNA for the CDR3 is TGTGCCAGCAGCGAAGGGACTAGCGGTGAGACCCAGTACTTC. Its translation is CASSEGTSGETQYF.

CDR3 in DNA: TGTGCCAGCACCCCTACCTCCCAGGGTTTCGGCGGGGAGCTGTTTTTT. Protein sequence: CASTPTSQGFGGELFF. The chain combines TRBV7-9 with TRBJ2-2, with TRBD1 as a possible D gene (5 bases). Germline CDR1 is SEHNR and CDR2 is FQNEAQ (reference sequence). Deletions cut 7 bases from V and 7 bases from J, with 22 bases between. The CDR3 length is 16 residues. The complete variable domain, with remaining parts taken from reference TRBV7-9 and TRBJ2-2, reads DTGVSQNPRHKITKRGQNVTFRCDPISEHNRLYWYRQTLGQGPEFLTYFQNEAQLEKSRLLSDRFSAERPKGSFSTLEIQRTEQGDSAMYLCASTPTSQGFGGELFFGEGSRLTVL.

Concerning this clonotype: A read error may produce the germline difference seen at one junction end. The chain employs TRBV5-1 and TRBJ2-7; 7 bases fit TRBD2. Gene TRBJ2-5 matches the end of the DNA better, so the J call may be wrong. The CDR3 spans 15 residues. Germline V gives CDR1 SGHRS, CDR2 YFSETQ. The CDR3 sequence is CASSQDLTSKETQYF. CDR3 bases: TGTGCCAGCAGCCAAGATCTGACTAGCAAAGAGACCCAGTACTTC.

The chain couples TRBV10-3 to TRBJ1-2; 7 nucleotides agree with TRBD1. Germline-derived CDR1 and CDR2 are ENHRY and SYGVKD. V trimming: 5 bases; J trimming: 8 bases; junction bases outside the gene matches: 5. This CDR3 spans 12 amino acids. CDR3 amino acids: CAISPGTAGYTF. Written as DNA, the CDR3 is TGTGCCATCAGTCCCGGGACAGCCGGCTACACCTTC.

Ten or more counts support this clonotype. The CDR3 nucleotides read TGTGCCAGCAGCTTAGGAGGAAGCGGGAGTGGTTCCTACAATGAGCAGTTCTTC. Translated: CASSLGGSGSGSYNEQFF. This chain joins TRBV11-2 and TRBJ2-1, with 8 bases matching TRBD2. CDR1 and CDR2 (germline): SGHAT, FQNNGV. V lost 1 base and J lost 1; bases outside the gene matches: 9. The CDR3 runs 18 residues.

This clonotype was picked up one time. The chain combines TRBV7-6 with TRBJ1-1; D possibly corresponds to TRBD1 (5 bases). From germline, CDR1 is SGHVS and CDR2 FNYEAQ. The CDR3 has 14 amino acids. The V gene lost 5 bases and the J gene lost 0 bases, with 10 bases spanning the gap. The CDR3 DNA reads TGTGCCAGCAGCCCCGGGGCCATGAACACTGAAGCTTTCTTT. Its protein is CASSPGAMNTEAFF. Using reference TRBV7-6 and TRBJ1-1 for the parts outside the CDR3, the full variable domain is GAGVSQSPRYKVTKRGQDVALRCDPISGHVSLYWYRQALGQGPEFLTYFNYEAQQDKSGLPNDRFSAERPEGSISTLTIQRTEQRDSAMYRCASSPGAMNTEAFFGQGTRLTVV.

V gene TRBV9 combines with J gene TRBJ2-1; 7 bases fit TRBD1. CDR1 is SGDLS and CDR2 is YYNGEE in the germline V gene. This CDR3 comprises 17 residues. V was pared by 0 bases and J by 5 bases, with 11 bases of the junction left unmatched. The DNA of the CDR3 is TGTGCCAGCAGCGTAGCCGGAACTTTCGGGACAGACAATGAGCAGTTCTTC. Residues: CASSVAGTFGTDNEQFF.

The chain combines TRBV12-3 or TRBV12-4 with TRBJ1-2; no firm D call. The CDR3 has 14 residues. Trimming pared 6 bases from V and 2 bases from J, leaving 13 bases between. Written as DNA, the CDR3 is TGTGCCAGCAGAGAGGGCGGCCAAAACTATGGCTACACCTTC. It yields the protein CASREGGQNYGYTF.

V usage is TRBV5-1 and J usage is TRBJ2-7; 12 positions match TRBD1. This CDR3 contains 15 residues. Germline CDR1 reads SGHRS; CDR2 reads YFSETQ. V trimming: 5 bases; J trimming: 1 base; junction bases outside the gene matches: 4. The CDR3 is CASRRDRGQSYEQYF. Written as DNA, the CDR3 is TGCGCCAGCAGACGGGACAGGGGGCAATCCTACGAGCAGTACTTC.

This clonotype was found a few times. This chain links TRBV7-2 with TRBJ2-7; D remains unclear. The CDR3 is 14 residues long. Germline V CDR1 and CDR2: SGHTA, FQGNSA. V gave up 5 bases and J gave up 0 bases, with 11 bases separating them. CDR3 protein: CASSASRDSYEQYF. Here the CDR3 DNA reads TGTGCCAGCAGCGCCTCTAGGGACTCCTACGAGCAGTACTTC.

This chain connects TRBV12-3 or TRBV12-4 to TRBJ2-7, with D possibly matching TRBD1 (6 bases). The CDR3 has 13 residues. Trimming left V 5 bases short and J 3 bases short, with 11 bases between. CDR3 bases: TGTGCCAGCAGTCTACAGGGTCTCTACGAGCAGTACTTC. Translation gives CASSLQGLYEQYF.

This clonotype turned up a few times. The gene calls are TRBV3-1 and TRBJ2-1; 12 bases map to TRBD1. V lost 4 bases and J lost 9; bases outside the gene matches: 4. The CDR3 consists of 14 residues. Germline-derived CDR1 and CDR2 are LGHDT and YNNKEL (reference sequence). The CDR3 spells CASSRDRGQGEQFF. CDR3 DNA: TGTGCCAGCAGCCGGGACAGGGGGCAGGGTGAGCAGTTCTTC.

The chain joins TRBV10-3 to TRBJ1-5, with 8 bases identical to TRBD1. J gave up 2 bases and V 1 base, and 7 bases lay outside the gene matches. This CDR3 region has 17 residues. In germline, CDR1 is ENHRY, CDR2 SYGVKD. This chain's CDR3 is CAISEFAGTGGNQPQHF. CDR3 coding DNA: TGTGCCATCAGTGAGTTCGCCGGGACAGGAGGCAATCAGCCCCAGCATTTT.

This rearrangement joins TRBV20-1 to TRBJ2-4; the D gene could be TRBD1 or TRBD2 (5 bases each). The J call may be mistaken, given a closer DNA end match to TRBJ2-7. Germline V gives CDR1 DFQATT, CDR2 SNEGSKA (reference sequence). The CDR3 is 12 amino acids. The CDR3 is CSAPGPAYEQYF. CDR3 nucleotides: TGCAGTGCTCCGGGACCCGCCTACGAGCAGTACTTC.